These 31 T cell receptor beta chains share one sample of origin, sequenced in a study of identical twins. TCRdb reprocessed the 5' RACE reads with MiXCR, giving one entry per CDR3 protein. This table has some 710,000 distinct CDR3 sequences, 6.1% appearing once. Input material: naive T cells sorted from blood. The source is a man aged 18 to 30 in good health.

This clonotype showed up many times. The chain joins TRBV6-2 or TRBV6-3 to TRBJ1-1; tentatively, D is TRBD1 (5 bases). The germline V and J ends were trimmed by 10 bases and 6 bases, with 18 bases remaining between them. Germline V gives CDR1 MNHEY, CDR2 SVGEGT. The CDR3 is made up of 13 amino acids. The CDR3 loop is CATLPGPNAEAFF. For the CDR3, the DNA is TGTGCCACCCTTCCGGGACCAAACGCTGAAGCTTTCTTT.

This clonotype was seen more than once but under ten times. The chain has TRBV6-5 and TRBJ2-1; 12 nucleotides agree with TRBD2. There are 18 residues in the CDR3. The trim removed 2 bases at V and 6 bases at J, leaving 11 bases unmatched. Germline-derived CDR1 and CDR2 are MNHEY and SVGAGI. The CDR3: CASSYPSGRASIVNEQFF. The DNA of the CDR3 is TGTGCCAGCAGTTACCCTAGCGGGAGGGCCAGTATAGTCAATGAGCAGTTCTTC.

This clonotype was recorded at least ten times. V and J are TRBV24-1 and TRBJ1-3, with D hard to call. Between the trimmed V and J ends, which lost 3 bases and 8 bases, there was a span of 13 bases. CDR1 and CDR2 from the germline V gene are KGHDR and SFDVKD. CDR3 size: 14 residues. The CDR3 DNA is TGTGCCACCAGTGATCCTAGCGGCCGGGACACCATATATTTT. Protein product: CATSDPSGRDTIYF.

This clonotype showed up many times. V gene TRBV20-1 combines with J gene TRBJ1-6; 8 bases align to TRBD1. The CDR3 is 14 amino acids. V dropped 0 bases and J dropped 7; count of bases not matched to a gene: 2. Germline CDR1 DFQATT, CDR2 SNEGSKA (reference sequence). The CDR3 bases are TGCAGTGCTAGAGACAGGGGGCAGAATTCACCCCTCCACTTT. It encodes CSARDRGQNSPLHF.

This clonotype was counted ten times or more. The chain combines TRBV6-5 with TRBJ2-7, with unresolved D. Between the trimmed V and J ends, which lost 2 bases and 6 bases, there was a span of 14 bases. The CDR3 runs to 14 residues. CDR1 and CDR2 (germline): MNHEY, SVGAGI. The CDR3 loop is CASSYDVMLTEQYF. The DNA of the CDR3 is TGTGCCAGCAGTTACGATGTGATGTTAACCGAGCAGTACTTC.

This clonotype has a count of ten or more. The J gene is TRBJ1-6, the V gene TRBV10-3; D uncertain. Trimming cost V 6 bases and J 7 bases, with 16 bases left between them. In germline, CDR1 is ENHRY, CDR2 SYGVKD. The CDR3 consists of 15 residues. The DNA for the CDR3 is TGTGCCATCAGGGATGCCGTAGGGCAAAATTCACCCCTCCACTTT. It encodes CAIRDAVGQNSPLHF.

V is TRBV6-2 or TRBV6-3 and J is TRBJ2-1; 10 bases are a match to TRBD2. J gave up 6 bases and V 6 bases, and 5 bases lay outside the gene matches. This CDR3 comprises 14 residues. In germline, CDR1 is MNHEY, CDR2 SVGEGT. The CDR3, as DNA: TGTGCCAGCAGACTAGCGGGACCTTTCAATGAGCAGTTCTTC. It codes for CASRLAGPFNEQFF.

This clonotype turned up a few times. This rearrangement joins TRBV7-9 to TRBJ2-5, with no clear D. V was clipped by 3 bases and J by 2 bases, with 7 bases between them. CDR1 SEHNR and CDR2 FQNEAQ come from the germline V gene (reference sequence). The CDR3 consists of 13 residues. The CDR3 region has the DNA TGTGCCAGCAGCTTGTACCTTCAAGAGACCCAGTACTTC. Protein: CASSLYLQETQYF. Using reference TRBV7-9 and TRBJ2-5 for the parts outside the CDR3, the full variable domain is DTGVSQNPRHKITKRGQNVTFRCDPISEHNRLYWYRQTLGQGPEFLTYFQNEAQLEKSRLLSDRFSAERPKGSFSTLEIQRTEQGDSAMYLCASSLYLQETQYFGPGTRLLVL.

This clonotype was recorded at least ten times. The chain is built from TRBV5-1 and TRBJ1-4; D remains unclear. Trimming left V 2 bases short and J 0 bases short, with 8 bases between. The CDR3 runs 15 residues. CDR1 SGHRS and CDR2 YFSETQ come from the germline V gene. The CDR3 loop reads CASSFNGATNEKLFF. The CDR3 DNA reads TGCGCCAGCAGCTTTAACGGGGCAACTAATGAAAAACTGTTTTTT. The full variable domain, in which reference TRBV5-1 and TRBJ1-4 provide the parts outside the CDR3, is KAGVTQTPRYLIKTRGQQVTLSCSPISGHRSVSWYQQTPGQGLQFLFEYFSETQRNKGNFPGRFSGRQFSNSRSEMNVSTLELGDSALYLCASSFNGATNEKLFFGSGTQLSVL.

This chain uses TRBV30 with TRBJ2-3; TRBD2 matches at 11 bases. Germline V gives CDR1 GTSNPN, CDR2 SVGIG (reference sequence). CDR3 length: 15 residues. Trimming at V came to 4 bases and at J to 5 bases, leaving 8 bases not matched to a gene. For the CDR3, the DNA is TGTGCCTGGAACATACTAGCGGGAGTAGAAGATACGCAGTATTTT. As protein: CAWNILAGVEDTQYF.

This clonotype showed up many times. The chain combines TRBV12-3 or TRBV12-4 with TRBJ2-1, with 10 positions matching TRBD2. The CDR3 sequence is 14 residues long. Trimming removed 7 bases from V and 8 bases from J; junction bases left unmatched: 8. Here the CDR3 DNA reads TGTGCCAGCAAGGTGGCTAGCGGGAGTGATGAGCAGTTCTTC. The encoded protein is CASKVASGSDEQFF.

The chain has TRBV11-3 and TRBJ2-3; D is perhaps TRBD1 (6 bases). The germline V gene has CDR1 SGHNT and CDR2 YENEEA. Trimming removed 6 bases at V and 8 bases at J, with 15 bases between. The CDR3 spans 13 residues. The CDR3 DNA reads TGTGCCAGCAGGCAGGGGATCCAGAGTACGCAGTATTTT. It specifies CASRQGIQSTQYF. Full variable domain (rest looked up from reference TRBV11-3 and TRBJ2-3): EAGVVQSPRYKIIEKKQPVAFWCNPISGHNTLYWYLQNLGQGPELLIRYENEEAVDDSQLPKDRFSAERLKGVDSTLKIQPAELGDSAVYLCASRQGIQSTQYFGPGTRLTVL.

CDR3 loop: CASSFPGSLYEQYF. The CDR3 DNA sequence: TGTGCCAGCAGCTTTCCAGGGTCTCTCTACGAGCAGTACTTC. The chain has TRBV5-6 and TRBJ2-7; D may be TRBD1 (5 bases). V was trimmed by 2 bases and J by 3 bases, leaving 12 bases between them. The CDR3 contains 14 residues. Germline V CDR1 and CDR2: SGHDT, YYEEEE.

This clonotype was recorded many times. The gene calls are TRBV25-1 and TRBJ2-5; TRBD1 aligns across 7 bases. Germline V gene data show CDR1 as MGHDK and CDR2 as SYGVNS. The ends lost 6 bases at V and 0 bases at J; junction bases unmatched: 1. This CDR3 contains 13 residues. The CDR3 nucleotides are TGTGCCAGCAGACAGGGGTACCAAGAGACCCAGTACTTC. This gives the protein CASRQGYQETQYF.

At least ten counts were recorded for this clonotype. The rearrangement uses TRBV20-1 and TRBJ2-7; 12 bases align to TRBD2. V was pared by 5 bases and J by 6 bases, with 5 bases of the junction left unmatched. The CDR3 runs 13 residues. The V gene's germline CDR1 is DFQATT and CDR2 SNEGSKA (reference sequence). The CDR3 here is CSALRTSGTEQYF. Written as DNA, the CDR3 is TGCAGTGCTCTCAGGACTAGCGGGACCGAGCAGTACTTC.

This clonotype was counted many times. The genes are TRBV5-4 and TRBJ2-7; 10 nucleotides line up with TRBD2. This CDR3 region has 16 residues. J gave up 5 bases and V 0 bases, and 8 bases lay outside the gene matches. Germline lookup yields CDR1 SGHNT and CDR2 YYREEE (reference sequence). CDR3 in amino acids: CASSLEGLAGVDEQYV. CDR3 sequence (DNA): TGTGCCAGCAGCTTGGAGGGGCTAGCGGGAGTCGACGAGCAGTACGTC.

The rearrangement uses TRBV20-1 and TRBJ2-5; 7 bases are shared with TRBD2. The CDR3 sequence is 14 residues long. Germline V gene lookup returns CDR1 DFQATT and CDR2 SNEGSKA (reference sequence). With 2 bases clipped from V and 5 bases from J, the junction kept 8 bases outside the gene matches. CDR3 residues: CSARPGTTGETQYF. The CDR3 DNA follows: TGCAGTGCTAGACCTGGGACTACGGGGGAGACCCAGTACTTC.

The CDR3 loop is CASSLYAAGQETQYF. CDR3 nucleotides: TGTGCCAGCAGCTTATACGCCGCCGGCCAAGAGACCCAGTACTTC. The rearrangement joins TRBV11-2 to TRBJ2-5; D not resolved. V was clipped by 2 bases and J by 1 base, with 11 bases between them. This CDR3 is built from 15 residues. CDR1 SGHAT and CDR2 FQNNGV come from the germline V gene. The full variable domain, rest sourced from reference TRBV11-2 and TRBJ2-5, is EAGVAQSPRYKIIEKRQSVAFWCNPISGHATLYWYQQILGQGPKLLIQFQNNGVVDDSQLPKDRFSAERLKGVDSTLKIQPAKLEDSAVYLCASSLYAAGQETQYFGPGTRLLVL.

This clonotype appeared many times. The chain combines TRBV6-5 with TRBJ2-7; 7 bases fit TRBD2. The CDR3 is 12 residues long. Germline-derived CDR1 and CDR2 are MNHEY and SVGAGI. After removal of 7 bases from V and 6 bases from J, the junction contained 6 bases not matched to a gene. The CDR3 loop reads CASTSSGGEQYV. Written as DNA, the CDR3 is TGTGCCAGCACCTCTAGCGGAGGCGAGCAGTACGTC.

The CDR3 DNA follows: TGTGCCAGCAGCTTAGGGGCAGGGGTGGCCCCTGAAGCTTTCTTT. Amino acid sequence: CASSLGAGVAPEAFF. The chain is built from TRBV11-3 and TRBJ1-1; a weak D match, TRBD1 (6 bases). CDR3 length equals 15 residues. CDR1 and CDR2 (germline): SGHNT, YENEEA. V dropped 1 base and J dropped 6 bases, with 15 bases sitting between them.

The chain is built from TRBV6-5 and TRBJ2-3; the D gene could be TRBD1 or TRBD2 (6 bases each). Germline CDR1 is MNHEY and CDR2 is SVGAGI. The length of the CDR3 is 17 residues. V dropped 0 bases and J dropped 3 bases, with 16 bases sitting between them. CDR3 in amino acids: CASSYSNGRGATDTQYF. CDR3 nucleotide sequence: TGTGCCAGCAGTTACTCGAATGGTAGGGGGGCTACAGATACGCAGTATTTT.

CDR3 sequence (DNA): TGTGCCAGCAGCCAAATGGGGGGTAGCTCCTACGAGCAGTACTTC. This encodes CASSQMGGSSYEQYF. V gene TRBV7-2 combines with J gene TRBJ2-7; weak D call: TRBD2 (6 bases). CDR3 size: 15 residues. CDR1 and CDR2 (germline): SGHTA, FQGNSA. V shed 5 bases and J shed 0 bases, with 14 bases lying between them.

This sequence joins TRBV2 and TRBJ2-7; no firm D call. There are 12 residues in the CDR3. The V and J ends lost 10 bases and 4 bases respectively, with 14 bases between them. Germline V gene lookup returns CDR1 SNHLY and CDR2 FYNNEI. In DNA, the CDR3 is TGTGCCACCCTCACAGAAGGATACGAGCAGTACTTC. Translation: CATLTEGYEQYF. The whole variable domain, filled in from reference TRBV2 and TRBJ2-7, reads EPEVTQTPSHQVTQMGQEVILRCVPISNHLYFYWYRQILGQKVEFLVSFYNNEISEKSEIFDDQFSVERPDGSNFTLKIRSTKLEDSAMYFCATLTEGYEQYFGPGTRLTVT.

This clonotype was counted at least ten times. This chain connects TRBV28 to TRBJ2-4; 7 bases match TRBD2. CDR3 length equals 14 residues. Germline CDR1 is MDHEN and CDR2 is SYDVKM. With V trimmed by 3 bases and J by 11 bases, 10 bases remained unmatched. DNA of the CDR3: TGTGCCAGCAGTTTCCCGGATGGGGGGGTCGTTCAGTACTTC. Amino acid sequence: CASSFPDGGVVQYF.

This clonotype was counted a few times. The J gene is TRBJ1-2, the V gene TRBV19, with D tentatively TRBD1 (5 bases). The germline CDR1 and CDR2 sequences are LNHDA and SQIVND (reference sequence). The CDR3 sequence is 13 residues long. V lost 10 bases and J lost 6, with 18 bases in between. The CDR3 sequence is CATRVAGTDGYTF. The CDR3 nucleotides read TGTGCCACTCGGGTCGCGGGGACGGATGGCTACACCTTC.

This clonotype has ten or more counts. The J gene is TRBJ2-7, the V gene TRBV3-1; the D gene is possibly TRBD2 (6 bases). The CDR3 has 16 residues. Germline CDR1 reads LGHDT; CDR2 reads YNNKEL (reference sequence). The ends were cut back, 1 base at V and 3 bases at J, with 16 bases in the middle. The CDR3 DNA sequence: TGTGCCAGCAGCCAAGGCGTTAGCGGTAGAAACTACGAGCAGTACTTC. It is translated as CASSQGVSGRNYEQYF.

This clonotype was recorded at least ten times. The genes are TRBV20-1 and TRBJ2-2, with 8 nucleotides matching TRBD1. The ends lost 3 bases at V and 1 base at J; junction bases unmatched: 1. Per the germline V gene, CDR1 is DFQATT and CDR2 is SNEGSKA (reference sequence). This CDR3 spans 14 amino acids. CDR3 bases: TGCAGTGCTAGGGGGACAGGGAACACCGGGGAGCTGTTTTTT. Translated: CSARGTGNTGELFF.

This clonotype was seen repeatedly, ten times or more. The chain recombines TRBV6-2 or TRBV6-3 with TRBJ1-5; TRBD1 is a possible D gene (6 bases). Trimming took 2 bases from V and 3 from J, leaving 11 bases between them. The CDR3 loop spans 15 amino acids. In germline, CDR1 is MNHEY, CDR2 SVGEGT. CDR3 residues: CASSYRQVDNQPQHF. The DNA of the CDR3 is TGTGCCAGCAGTTACCGACAGGTGGACAATCAGCCCCAGCATTTT.

The rearrangement links TRBV7-9 to TRBJ2-5; a possible D gene is TRBD2 (5 bases). The V gene's germline CDR1 is SEHNR and CDR2 FQNEAQ (reference sequence). The CDR3 loop spans 14 amino acids. V shed 0 bases and J shed 5 bases, with 10 bases lying between them. The CDR3 spells CASSLASGMETQYF. In DNA, the CDR3 is TGTGCCAGCAGCTTAGCGTCGGGAATGGAGACCCAGTACTTC.

Many counts were recorded for this clonotype. The chain carries TRBV20-1 and TRBJ1-4; D is unresolved. With 0 bases removed from V and 3 bases from J, the gap between germline ends came to 5 bases. Germline CDR1 and CDR2: DFQATT and SNEGSKA (reference sequence). This CDR3 region has 13 residues. DNA of the CDR3: TGCAGTGCTAGAGAAAAATCTAATGAAAAACTGTTTTTT. This translates into CSAREKSNEKLFF.

This clonotype was found many times. The chain combines TRBV29-1 with TRBJ2-5, with a possible D match to TRBD2 (6 bases). The CDR3 runs 14 residues. Looked up from germline, CDR1 is SQVTM and CDR2 is ANQGSEA. The V and J ends lost 7 bases and 4 bases respectively, with 19 bases between them. The CDR3 nucleotides read TGCAGCGCCATAGACGGGGGTCCGGGAGAGACCCAGTACTTC. As protein: CSAIDGGPGETQYF.